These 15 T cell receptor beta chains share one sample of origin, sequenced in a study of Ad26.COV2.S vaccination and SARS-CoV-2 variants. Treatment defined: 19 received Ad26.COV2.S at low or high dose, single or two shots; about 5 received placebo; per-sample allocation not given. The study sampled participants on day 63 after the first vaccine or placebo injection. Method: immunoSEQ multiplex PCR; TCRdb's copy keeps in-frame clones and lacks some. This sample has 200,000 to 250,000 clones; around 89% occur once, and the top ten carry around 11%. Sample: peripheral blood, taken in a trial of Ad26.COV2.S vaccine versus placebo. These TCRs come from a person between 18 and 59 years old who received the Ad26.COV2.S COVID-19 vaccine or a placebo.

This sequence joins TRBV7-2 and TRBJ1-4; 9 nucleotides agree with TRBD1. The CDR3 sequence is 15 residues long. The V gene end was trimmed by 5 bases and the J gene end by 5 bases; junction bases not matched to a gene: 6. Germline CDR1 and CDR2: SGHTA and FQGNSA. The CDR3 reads CASSRIGTGNEKLFF. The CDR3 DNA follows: TGTGCCAGCAGCCGGATCGGGACAGGGAATGAAAAACTGTTTTTT.

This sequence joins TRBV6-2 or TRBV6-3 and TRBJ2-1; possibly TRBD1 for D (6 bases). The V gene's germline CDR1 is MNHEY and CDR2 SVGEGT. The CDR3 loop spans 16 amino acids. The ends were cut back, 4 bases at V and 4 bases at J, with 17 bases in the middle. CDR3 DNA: TGTGCCAGCAGTTCCCCACTCCGGGACAAATACAATGAGCAGTTCTTC. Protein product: CASSSPLRDKYNEQFF.

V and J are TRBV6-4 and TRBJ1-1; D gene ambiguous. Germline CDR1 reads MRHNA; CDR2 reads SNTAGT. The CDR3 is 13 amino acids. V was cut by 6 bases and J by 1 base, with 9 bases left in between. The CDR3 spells CASSKSANTEAFF. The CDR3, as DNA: TGTGCCAGCAGCAAGTCGGCGAACACTGAAGCTTTCTTT.

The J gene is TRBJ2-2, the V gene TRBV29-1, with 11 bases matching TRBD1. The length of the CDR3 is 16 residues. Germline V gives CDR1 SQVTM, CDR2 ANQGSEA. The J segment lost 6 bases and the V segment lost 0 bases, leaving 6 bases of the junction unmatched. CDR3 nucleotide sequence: TGCAGCGTTGAAGATCTGGACAGGGGGCTTGCCGGGGAGCTGTTTTTT. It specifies CSVEDLDRGLAGELFF.

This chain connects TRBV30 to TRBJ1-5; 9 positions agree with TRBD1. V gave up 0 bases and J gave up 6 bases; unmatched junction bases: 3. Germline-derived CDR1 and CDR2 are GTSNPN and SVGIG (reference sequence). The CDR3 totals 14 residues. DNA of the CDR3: TGTGCCTGGAGTGTAGGACAGGGGACTCAGCCCCAGCATTTT. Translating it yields CAWSVGQGTQPQHF.

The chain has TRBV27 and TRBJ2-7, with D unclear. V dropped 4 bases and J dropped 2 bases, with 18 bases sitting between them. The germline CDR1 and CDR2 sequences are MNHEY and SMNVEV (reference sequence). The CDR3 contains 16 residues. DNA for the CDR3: TGTGCCAGCAGTTCTGGGCGGTGGCAGGCGGCCTACGAGCAGTACTTC. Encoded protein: CASSSGRWQAAYEQYF.

The CDR3 DNA is TGTGCCACCAGTGAGGCAGATAATGAAAAACTGTTTTTT. It specifies CATSEADNEKLFF. The genes are TRBV24-1 and TRBJ1-4; the D is unclear. The CDR3 is 13 amino acids. V lost 4 bases, J lost 4 bases, and 6 bases lay in between. CDR1 is KGHDR, CDR2 SFDVKD, per germline.

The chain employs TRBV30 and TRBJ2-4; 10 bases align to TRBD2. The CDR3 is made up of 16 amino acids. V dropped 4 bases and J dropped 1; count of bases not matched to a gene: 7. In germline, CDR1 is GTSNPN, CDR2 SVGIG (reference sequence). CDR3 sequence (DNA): TGTGCCTGGACTTCAGTTAGCGGGAGGGCCAAAAACATTCAGTACTTC. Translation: CAWTSVSGRAKNIQYF.

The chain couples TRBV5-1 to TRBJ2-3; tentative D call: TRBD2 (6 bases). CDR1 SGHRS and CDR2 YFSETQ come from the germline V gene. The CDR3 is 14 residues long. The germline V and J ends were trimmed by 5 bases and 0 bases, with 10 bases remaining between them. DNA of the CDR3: TGCGCCAGCAGGACGGGACTTAGCACAGATACGCAGTATTTT. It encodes CASRTGLSTDTQYF.

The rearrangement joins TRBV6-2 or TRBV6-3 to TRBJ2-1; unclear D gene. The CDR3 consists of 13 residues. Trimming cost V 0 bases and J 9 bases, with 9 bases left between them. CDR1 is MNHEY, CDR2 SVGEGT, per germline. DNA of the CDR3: TGTGCCAGCAGTTACTCTGGGTTGGGTGAGCAGTTCTTC. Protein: CASSYSGLGEQFF.

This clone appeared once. Written as DNA, the CDR3 is TGTGCCAGTAGGACTCAAGGGTACAAAAACATTCAGTACTTC. It encodes CASRTQGYKNIQYF. The rearrangement uses TRBV28 and TRBJ2-4, with a possible D match to TRBD2 (5 bases). The CDR3 extends over 14 amino acids. V lost 9 bases and J lost 3, with 15 bases in between. CDR1 and CDR2 (germline): MDHEN, SYDVKM.

Written as DNA, the CDR3 is TGTGCCAGCAGCCCTGGTGGGCAGCCCAATCAGCCCCAGCATTTT. It is translated as CASSPGGQPNQPQHF. V gene TRBV7-2 combines with J gene TRBJ1-5; D unclear. CDR1 and CDR2 (germline): SGHTA, FQGNSA. Deletions cut 5 bases from V and 3 bases from J, with 14 bases between. CDR3 length: 15 residues.

Here the CDR3 DNA reads TGTGCCAGTAGTATGGGACACTCCTACGAGCAGTACTTC. This encodes CASSMGHSYEQYF. The chain combines TRBV19 with TRBJ2-7; the D gene is possibly TRBD1 (6 bases). Germline V gives CDR1 LNHDA, CDR2 SQIVND (reference sequence). Trimming shortened V by 3 bases and J by 0 bases, and 6 bases separated the two germline ends. The CDR3 sequence is 13 residues long.

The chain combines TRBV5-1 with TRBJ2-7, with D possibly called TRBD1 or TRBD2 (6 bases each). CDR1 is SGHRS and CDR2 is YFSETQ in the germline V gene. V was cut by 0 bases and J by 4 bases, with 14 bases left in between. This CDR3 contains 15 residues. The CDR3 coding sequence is TGCGCCAGCAGCTTGGAAAGCGGAGGGGGGTACGAGCAGTACTTC. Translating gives CASSLESGGGYEQYF.

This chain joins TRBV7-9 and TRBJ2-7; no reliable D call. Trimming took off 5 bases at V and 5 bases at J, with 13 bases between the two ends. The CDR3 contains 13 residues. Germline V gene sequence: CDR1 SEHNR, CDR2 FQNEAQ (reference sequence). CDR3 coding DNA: TGTGCCAGCAGCCCGGTGCCACCCGACGAGCAGTACTTC. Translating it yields CASSPVPPDEQYF.